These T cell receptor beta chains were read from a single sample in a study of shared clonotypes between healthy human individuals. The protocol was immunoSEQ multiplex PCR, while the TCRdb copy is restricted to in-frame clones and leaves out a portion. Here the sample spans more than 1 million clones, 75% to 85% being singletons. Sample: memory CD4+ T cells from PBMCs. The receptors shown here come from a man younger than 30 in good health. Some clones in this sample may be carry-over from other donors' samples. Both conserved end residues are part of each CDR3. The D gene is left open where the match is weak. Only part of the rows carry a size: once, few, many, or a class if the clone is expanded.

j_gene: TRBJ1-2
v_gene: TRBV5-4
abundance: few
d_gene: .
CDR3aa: CASSRADYGYTF
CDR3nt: TGTGCCAGCAGCCGTGCTGACTATGGCTACACCTTC

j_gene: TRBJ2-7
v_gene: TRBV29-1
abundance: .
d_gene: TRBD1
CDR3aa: CSVGRDRVTYEQYF
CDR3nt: TGCAGCGTCGGCCGGGACAGGGTAACCTACGAGCAGTACTTC

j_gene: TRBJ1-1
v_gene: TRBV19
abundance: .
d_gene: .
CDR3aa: CASRDWGRTEAFF
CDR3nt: TGTGCCAGTAGGGACTGGGGGCGAACTGAAGCTTTCTTT

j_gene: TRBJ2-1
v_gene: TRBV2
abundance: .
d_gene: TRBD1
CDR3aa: CASSAGQGPYNEQFF
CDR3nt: TGTGCCAGCAGTGCGGGACAGGGGCCCTACAATGAGCAGTTCTTC

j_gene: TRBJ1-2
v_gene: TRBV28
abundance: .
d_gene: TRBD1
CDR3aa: CASSSGTENYGYTF
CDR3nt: TGTGCCAGCAGTTCTGGGACAGAAAACTATGGCTACACCTTC

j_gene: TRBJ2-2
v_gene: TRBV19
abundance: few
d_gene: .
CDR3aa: CASSDWGGTGELFF
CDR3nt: TGTGCCAGTAGCGATTGGGGTGGGACCGGGGAGCTGTTTTTT

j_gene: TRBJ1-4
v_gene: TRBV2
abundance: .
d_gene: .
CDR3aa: CASSPRTDANEKLFF
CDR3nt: TGTGCCAGCAGTCCTCGGACCGACGCGAATGAAAAACTGTTTTTT

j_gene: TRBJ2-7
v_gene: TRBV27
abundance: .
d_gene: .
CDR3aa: CASSPTGQTGEQYF
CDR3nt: TGTGCCAGCAGTCCCACCGGACAGACAGGCGAGCAGTACTTC

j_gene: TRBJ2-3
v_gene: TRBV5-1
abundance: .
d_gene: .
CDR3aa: CASSLASHTDTQYF
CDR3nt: TGCGCCAGCAGCTTAGCTAGCCACACAGATACGCAGTATTTT

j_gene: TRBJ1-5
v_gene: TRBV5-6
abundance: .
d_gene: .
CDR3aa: CASSGSVRNQPQHF
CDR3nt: TGTGCCAGCAGCGGGAGCGTTAGGAATCAGCCCCAGCATTTT

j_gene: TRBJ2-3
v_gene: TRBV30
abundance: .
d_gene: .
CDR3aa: CAWSRLTQYF
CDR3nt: TGTGCCTGGAGTCGTTTGACGCAGTATTTT

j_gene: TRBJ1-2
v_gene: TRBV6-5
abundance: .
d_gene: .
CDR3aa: CASSYSAGHGYTF
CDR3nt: TGTGCCAGCAGTTACTCGGCAGGGCATGGCTACACCTTC

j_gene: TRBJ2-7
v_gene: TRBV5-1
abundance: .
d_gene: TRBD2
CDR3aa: CASSLLAGSYEQYF
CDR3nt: TGCGCCAGCAGCTTGCTAGCGGGATCCTACGAGCAGTACTTC

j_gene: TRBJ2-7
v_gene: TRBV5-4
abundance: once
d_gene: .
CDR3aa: CASSLGRNRGGYEQYF
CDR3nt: TGTGCCAGCAGCTTGGGGCGTAACAGAGGGGGTTACGAGCAGTACTTC

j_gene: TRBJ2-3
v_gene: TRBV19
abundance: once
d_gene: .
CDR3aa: CASSRTRSTDTQYF
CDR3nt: TGTGCCAGTAGCCGGACTCGTAGCACAGATACGCAGTATTTT

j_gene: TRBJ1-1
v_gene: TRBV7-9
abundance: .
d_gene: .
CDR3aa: CASSYIGTANTEAFF
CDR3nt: TGTGCCAGCAGCTATATCGGGACGGCGAACACTGAAGCTTTCTTT

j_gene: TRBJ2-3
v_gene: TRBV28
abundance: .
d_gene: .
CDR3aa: CASSSYTDTQYF
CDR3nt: TGTGCCAGCAGTTCCTACACAGATACGCAGTATTTT

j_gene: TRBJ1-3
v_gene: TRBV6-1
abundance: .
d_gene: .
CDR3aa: CASSGTGQRF
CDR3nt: TGTGCCAGCAGTGGAACCGGGCAGCGTTTT

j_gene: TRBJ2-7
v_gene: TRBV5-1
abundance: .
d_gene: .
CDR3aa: CASSSQIGDTEQYF
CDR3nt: TGCGCCAGCAGCTCACAAATCGGGGATACCGAGCAGTACTTC

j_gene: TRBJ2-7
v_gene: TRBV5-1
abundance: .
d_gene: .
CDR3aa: CASSLLDYEQYF
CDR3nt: TGCGCCAGCAGCTTATTAGACTACGAGCAGTACTTC

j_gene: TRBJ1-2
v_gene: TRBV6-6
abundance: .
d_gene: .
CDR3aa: CASSYDQTNYGYTF
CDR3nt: TGTGCCAGCAGTTACGATCAGACTAACTATGGCTACACCTTC

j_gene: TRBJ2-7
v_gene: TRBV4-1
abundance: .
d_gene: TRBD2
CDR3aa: CASSQVVSGSYEQYF
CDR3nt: TGCGCCAGCAGCCAAGTGGTTAGCGGGTCCTACGAGCAGTACTTC

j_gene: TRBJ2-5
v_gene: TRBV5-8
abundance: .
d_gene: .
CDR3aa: CASSLGGDSQGETQYF
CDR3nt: TGTGCCAGCAGCTTGGGAGGGGACTCTCAGGGGGAGACCCAGTACTTC

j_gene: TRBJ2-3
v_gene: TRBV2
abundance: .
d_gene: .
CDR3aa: CASSVPGATDTQYF
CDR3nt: TGTGCCAGCAGTGTCCCGGGAGCCACAGATACGCAGTATTTT

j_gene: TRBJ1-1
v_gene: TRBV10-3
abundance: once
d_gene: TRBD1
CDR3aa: CAISQGGTEAFF
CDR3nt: TGTGCCATCAGTCAGGGGGGAACTGAAGCTTTCTTT

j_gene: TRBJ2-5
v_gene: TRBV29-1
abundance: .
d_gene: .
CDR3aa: CTTSNGTHKYQTQYF
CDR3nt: TGCACCACGTCGAATGGGACCCACAAGTATCAGACCCAGTACTTC

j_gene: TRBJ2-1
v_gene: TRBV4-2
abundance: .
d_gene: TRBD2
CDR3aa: CASSQPLSGRAYNEQFF
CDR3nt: TGTGCCAGCAGCCAACCCCTTAGCGGGAGGGCCTACAATGAGCAGTTCTTC

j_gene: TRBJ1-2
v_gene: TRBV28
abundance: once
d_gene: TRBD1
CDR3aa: CASRGQGDDYGYTF
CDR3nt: TGTGCCAGCAGGGGACAGGGGGACGACTATGGCTACACCTTC

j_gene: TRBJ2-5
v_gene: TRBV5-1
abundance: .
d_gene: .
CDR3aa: CASSLMASAEETQYF
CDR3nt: TGCGCCAGCAGCTTGATGGCTAGCGCAGAGGAGACCCAGTACTTC

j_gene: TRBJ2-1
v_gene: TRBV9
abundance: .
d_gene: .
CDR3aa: CASRASEAYNEQFF
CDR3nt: TGTGCCAGCAGAGCTAGCGAGGCCTACAATGAGCAGTTCTTC

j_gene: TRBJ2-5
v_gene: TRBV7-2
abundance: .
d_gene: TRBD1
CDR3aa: CASSSTGGQGETQYF
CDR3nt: TGTGCCAGCAGCTCAACAGGGGGCCAGGGGGAGACCCAGTACTTC

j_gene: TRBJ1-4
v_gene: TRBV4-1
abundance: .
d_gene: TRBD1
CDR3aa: CASSSQGAGEKLFF
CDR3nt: TGCGCCAGCAGCTCACAGGGGGCGGGTGAAAAACTGTTTTTT

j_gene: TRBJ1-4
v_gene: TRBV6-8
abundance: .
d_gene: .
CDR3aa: CASTKWGKLFF
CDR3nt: TGTGCCAGCACCAAATGGGGGAAACTGTTTTTT

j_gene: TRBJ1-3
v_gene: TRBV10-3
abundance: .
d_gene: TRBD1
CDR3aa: CATSDRVNTIYF
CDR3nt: TGTGCCACCTCGGACAGGGTAAACACCATATATTTT

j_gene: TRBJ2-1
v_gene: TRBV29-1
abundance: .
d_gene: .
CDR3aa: CSAGPYNEQFF
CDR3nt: TGCAGCGCCGGGCCCTACAATGAGCAGTTCTTC

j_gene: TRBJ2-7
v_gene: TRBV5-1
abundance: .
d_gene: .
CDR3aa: CASSLGGGQSYEQYF
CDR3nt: TGCGCCAGCAGCTTGGGTGGGGGCCAATCCTACGAGCAGTACTTC

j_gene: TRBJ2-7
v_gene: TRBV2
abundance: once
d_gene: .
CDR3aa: CASKSGAGEQYF
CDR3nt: TGTGCCAGCAAGTCGGGGGCTGGCGAGCAGTACTTC

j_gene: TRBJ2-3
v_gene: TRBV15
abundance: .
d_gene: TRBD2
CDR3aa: CATSEGLAGGADTQYF
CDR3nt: TGTGCCACCAGCGAAGGACTAGCGGGGGGGGCCGATACGCAGTATTTT

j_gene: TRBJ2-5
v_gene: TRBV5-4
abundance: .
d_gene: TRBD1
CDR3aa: CASSSGQGQETQYF
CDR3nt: TGTGCCAGCAGCTCGGGACAGGGTCAAGAGACCCAGTACTTC

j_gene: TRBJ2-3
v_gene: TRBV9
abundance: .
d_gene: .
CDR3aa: CASSGDVGWSDTQYF
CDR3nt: TGTGCCAGCAGCGGTGATGTGGGCTGGTCAGATACGCAGTATTTT

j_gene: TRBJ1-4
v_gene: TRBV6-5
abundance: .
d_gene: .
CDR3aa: CASSNRASVEKLFF
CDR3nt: TGTGCCAGCAGTAACCGGGCCTCGGTGGAAAAACTGTTTTTT

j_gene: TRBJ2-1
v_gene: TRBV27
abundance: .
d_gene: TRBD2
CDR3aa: CASSLTGGVGEQFF
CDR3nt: TGTGCCAGCAGTTTAACGGGAGGTGTCGGTGAGCAGTTCTTC

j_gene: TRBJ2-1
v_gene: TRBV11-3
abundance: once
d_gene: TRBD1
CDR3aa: CASSPEGTGGLNEQFF
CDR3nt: TGTGCCAGCAGCCCGGAAGGCACAGGGGGCTTAAATGAGCAGTTCTTC

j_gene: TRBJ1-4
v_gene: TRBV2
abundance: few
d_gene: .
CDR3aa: CASPGHSQKSIEKLFF
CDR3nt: TGTGCCAGCCCCGGACACTCTCAGAAGAGTATTGAAAAACTGTTTTTT

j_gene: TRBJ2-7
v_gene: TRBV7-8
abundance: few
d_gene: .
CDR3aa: CASSLQIYGEQYF
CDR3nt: TGTGCCAGCAGCTTACAGATCTACGGAGAGCAGTACTTC

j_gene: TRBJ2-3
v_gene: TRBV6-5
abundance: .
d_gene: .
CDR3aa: CASSEVPGTDTQYF
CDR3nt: TGTGCCAGCAGTGAAGTACCTGGCACAGATACGCAGTATTTT

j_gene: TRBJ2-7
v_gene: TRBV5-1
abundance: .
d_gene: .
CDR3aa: CASSLAYGGGPYEQYF
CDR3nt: TGCGCCAGCAGCTTGGCCTACGGAGGGGGCCCCTACGAGCAGTACTTC

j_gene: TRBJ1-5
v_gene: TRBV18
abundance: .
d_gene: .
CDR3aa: CASSPVEGQPQHF
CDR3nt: TGTGCCAGCTCACCAGTAGAGGGTCAGCCCCAGCATTTT

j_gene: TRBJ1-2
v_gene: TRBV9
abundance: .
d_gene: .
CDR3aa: CASSGRHLGYTF
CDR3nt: TGTGCCAGCAGCGGAAGACATTTGGGCTACACCTTC

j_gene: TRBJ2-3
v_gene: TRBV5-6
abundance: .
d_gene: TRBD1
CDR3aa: CASSLPRGSTDTQYF
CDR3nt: TGTGCCAGCAGCTTGCCCAGGGGGAGCACAGATACGCAGTATTTT

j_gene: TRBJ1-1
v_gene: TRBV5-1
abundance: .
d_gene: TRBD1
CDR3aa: CASSVQGAGTEAFF
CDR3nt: TGCGCCAGCAGCGTACAGGGGGCGGGAACTGAAGCTTTCTTT

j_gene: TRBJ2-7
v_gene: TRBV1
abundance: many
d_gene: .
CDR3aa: CTSSQENRSEQYF
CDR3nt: TGCACCAGCAGCCAAGAAAACCGAAGCGAGCAGTACTTC

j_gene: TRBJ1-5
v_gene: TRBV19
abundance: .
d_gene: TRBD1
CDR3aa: CASSRLAGGNQPQHF
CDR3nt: TGTGCCAGTAGTCGGTTGGCAGGGGGTAATCAGCCCCAGCATTTT

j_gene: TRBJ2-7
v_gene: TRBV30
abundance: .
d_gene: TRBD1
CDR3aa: CAWSPPGTGFYEQYF
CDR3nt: TGTGCCTGGTCGCCCCCCGGGACAGGTTTCTACGAGCAGTACTTC

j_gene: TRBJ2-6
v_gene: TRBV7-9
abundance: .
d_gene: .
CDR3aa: CASSLPSLNSGANVLTF
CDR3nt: TGTGCCAGCAGCTTACCCTCCTTGAACTCTGGGGCCAACGTCCTGACTTTC